The entry below gives a single T cell receptor (beta chain) sequence along with its context. This sample stems from a study of blood T cell repertoires in COVID-19. As for the study in general: Material from acute and convalescent COVID-19 was sourced from the United States, Italy and Spain. T cells, B-cell-depleted T cells, or PBMCs supplied cDNA or gDNA.

Germline CDR1 reads MDHEN; CDR2 reads SYDVKM. V was trimmed by 5 bases and J by 3 bases, leaving 14 bases between them. The CDR3 is 16 amino acids. Original methodology: Quantification of nucleated cells was approximated via reference gene primer amplification. The data were produced by immunoSEQ multiplex PCR, yet TCRdb's version contains in-frame clones alone and is incomplete. That table furnishes V, J and clone size, whereas the DNA furnished D and trimming. The table lists around 60,000 clones, around nine tenths of them singletons. The sequence derives from a human donor in a cohort sampled during active COVID-19. The sample comprised peripheral blood. The chain has TRBV28 and TRBJ1-6, with D tentatively TRBD1 (6 bases). The CDR3 nucleotides are TGTGCCAGCAGTACCCGGACAGACAGCTATAATTCACCCCTCCACTTT. Protein: CASSTRTDSYNSPLHF.